This record covers a single T cell receptor (beta chain). The record originates from a study of monozygotic twins with cystic fibrosis. Libraries were prepared by immunoSEQ multiplex PCR; TCRdb keeps only in-frame clonotypes and omits some of them. The sample carries some 26,000 clones, around 93% recorded once. Sequences were obtained from blood. This receptor was obtained from a girl aged 2 to 9 with cystic fibrosis.

CDR3 sequence: CASSSGNNEQFF. CDR3 DNA: TGTGCCAGCAGCTCCGGGAACAATGAGCAGTTCTTC. V is TRBV7-8 and J is TRBJ2-1, with D maybe TRBD2 (5 bases). Trimming removed 4 bases from V and 5 bases from J, with 6 bases in between. Looked up from germline, CDR1 is SGHVS and CDR2 is FQNEAQ. The CDR3 spans 12 residues.